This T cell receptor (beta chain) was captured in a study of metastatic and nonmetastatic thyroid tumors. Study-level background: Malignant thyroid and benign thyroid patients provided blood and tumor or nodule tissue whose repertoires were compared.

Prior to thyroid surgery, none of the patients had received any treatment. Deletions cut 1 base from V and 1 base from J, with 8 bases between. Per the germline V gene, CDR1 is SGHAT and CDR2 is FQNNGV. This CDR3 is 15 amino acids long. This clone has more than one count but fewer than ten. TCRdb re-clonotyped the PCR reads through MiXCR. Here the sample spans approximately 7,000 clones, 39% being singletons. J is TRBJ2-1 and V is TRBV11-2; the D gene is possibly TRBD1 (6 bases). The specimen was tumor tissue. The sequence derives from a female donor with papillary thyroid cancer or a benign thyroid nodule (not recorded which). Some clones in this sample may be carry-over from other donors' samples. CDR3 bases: TGTGCCAGCAGCTTAGGCAGGGGATCCTACAATGAGCAGTTCTTC. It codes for CASSLGRGSYNEQFF.